This TCR beta chain is drawn from a study of blood T cells in healthy people across ages. On the study more broadly: Every two T cells gave about one barcoded beta molecule via template switching.

V shed 3 bases and J shed 0 bases, with 23 bases lying between them. Germline V lookup: CDR1 LNHDA, CDR2 SQIVND (reference sequence). The CDR3 totals 19 residues. A second PCR of roughly 6 to 12 cycles used a sample-barcoded 5' primer and a J-beta primer mix. Every sample gave at least 2.5 million paired-end reads containing CDR3. From the 5' RACE reads, TCRdb called clonotypes with MiXCR, one entry per CDR3 protein. The table has about 1.8 million distinct CDR3 sequences, 40% to 55% seen once. The sequence came from a woman aged 35 to 49 in good health. Sequenced input: blood. This chain links TRBV19 with TRBJ1-2; D is possibly TRBD1 (6 bases). The CDR3: CASSIQDRLQGRPNYGYTF. The CDR3 nucleotides read TGTGCCAGTAGTATCCAAGATCGCCTCCAGGGGCGGCCTAACTATGGCTACACCTTC.